The 21 T cell receptor beta chains below all came from one sample that was sequenced in a study of blood T cell repertoires in COVID-19. The assay was immunoSEQ multiplex PCR, and TCRdb's table has in-frame clones only and misses some. The sample shows 200,000 to 250,000 clones, approximately 80% of them seen only once. Specimen: peripheral blood. Receptor source: a woman aged 50 to 60 with acute or convalescent COVID-19.

This sequence joins TRBV27 and TRBJ2-1; D unresolved. The CDR3 has 12 residues. The V gene lost 5 bases and the J gene lost 8 bases, with 10 bases spanning the gap. Germline V gene data show CDR1 as MNHEY and CDR2 as SMNVEV (reference sequence). The CDR3 is CASSTLGDEQFF. CDR3 bases: TGTGCCAGCAGTACACTCGGAGATGAGCAGTTCTTC.

The chain has TRBV28 and TRBJ1-5; D might be TRBD1 (6 bases). Germline V lookup: CDR1 MDHEN, CDR2 SYDVKM. The V end lost 6 bases, the J end lost 4 bases, and 16 bases lay between the germline ends. This CDR3 has 15 residues. CDR3 nucleotide sequence: TGTGCCAGCAGACGTTCAGGGGAGTGGAATCAGCCCCAGCATTTT. Protein: CASRRSGEWNQPQHF. Full variable domain (missing parts from reference TRBV28 and TRBJ1-5): DVKVTQSSRYLVKRTGEKVFLECVQDMDHENMFWYRQDPGLGLRLIYFSYDVKMKEKGDIPEGYSVSREKKERFSLILESASTNQTSMYLCASRRSGEWNQPQHFGDGTRLSIL.

This clone has only a few counts. The chain recombines TRBV9 with TRBJ2-5, with TRBD2 matching 9 bases. With V trimmed by 4 bases and J by 6 bases, 10 bases remained unmatched. CDR1 is SGDLS and CDR2 is YYNGEE in the germline V gene. The CDR3 is made up of 15 amino acids. For the CDR3, the DNA is TGTGCCAGCAGCTTAGGCTGGCGGGAGGGGCAGACCCAGTACTTC. Translated, it gives CASSLGWREGQTQYF.

The V call is TRBV5-4, the J call TRBJ2-7; 11 bases are shared with TRBD2. The germline CDR1 and CDR2 sequences are SGHNT and YYREEE (reference sequence). V gave up 0 bases and J gave up 4 bases; unmatched junction bases: 9. This CDR3 region has 17 residues. The CDR3 DNA reads as TGTGCCAGCAGCTTGGGGGCCATAGCTAGCGGGAGGTACGAGCAGTACTTC. Translation: CASSLGAIASGRYEQYF.

The gene calls are TRBV12-3 or TRBV12-4 and TRBJ2-3; maybe TRBD2 (6 bases). The germline V and J ends were trimmed by 4 bases and 5 bases, with 10 bases remaining between them. There are 13 residues in the CDR3. The CDR3 protein is CASSSLGGDTQYF. The CDR3, as DNA: TGTGCCAGCAGTTCCCTCGGGGGAGATACGCAGTATTTT.

The chain recombines TRBV7-6 with TRBJ1-1; maybe TRBD1 (5 bases). CDR1 SGHVS and CDR2 FNYEAQ come from the germline V gene. The CDR3 is made up of 13 amino acids. V lost 1 base, J lost 3 bases, and 6 bases lay in between. The CDR3 region has the DNA TGTGCCAGCAGCTTAGGGGGGGACACTGAAGCTTTCTTT. Amino acids: CASSLGGDTEAFF.

The V gene is TRBV7-6, the J gene TRBJ1-1; no clear D. The V end lost 0 bases, the J end lost 4 bases, and 9 bases lay between the germline ends. The CDR3 consists of 14 residues. CDR1 and CDR2 from the germline V gene are SGHVS and FNYEAQ. The CDR3 coding sequence is TGTGCCAGCAGCTTAGCTGGTTTGGCCACTGAAGCTTTCTTT. This sequence encodes CASSLAGLATEAFF.

J is TRBJ1-4 and V is TRBV28; TRBD1 matches 10 bases. The CDR3 runs 17 residues. Germline CDR1 and CDR2: MDHEN and SYDVKM. The V gene end was trimmed by 1 base and the J gene end by 5 bases; junction bases not matched to a gene: 7. This chain's CDR3 is CASSLSIGQGVNEKLFF. The CDR3 DNA is TGTGCCAGCAGTTTATCCATTGGACAGGGGGTAAATGAAAAACTGTTTTTT.

The J gene is TRBJ1-5, the V gene TRBV30, with D possibly matching TRBD1 (6 bases). The CDR3 is made up of 14 amino acids. Germline V gene lookup returns CDR1 GTSNPN and CDR2 SVGIG (reference sequence). Trimming removed 0 bases at V and 4 bases at J, with 10 bases between. This CDR3 is CAWSVGQQNQPQHF. DNA for the CDR3: TGTGCCTGGAGTGTAGGACAGCAGAATCAGCCCCAGCATTTT.

The rearrangement joins TRBV3-1 (or the pseudogene TRBV3-2) to TRBJ2-6, with 9 bases lining up with TRBD1. Trimming cost V 3 bases and J 1 base; bases outside gene matches: 10. CDR1 and CDR2 (germline): LGHDT, YNNKEL (reference sequence). This CDR3 comprises 19 residues. The chain's CDR3 is CASSHLVGQGRSGANVLTF. CDR3 DNA: TGTGCCAGCAGCCATCTTGTGGGACAGGGTCGGTCTGGGGCCAACGTCCTGACTTTC.

The table lists this clone with many counts. The chain recombines TRBV4-1 with TRBJ2-7; tentatively, D is TRBD1 (5 bases). Trimming cost V 0 bases and J 3 bases, with 9 bases left between them. The CDR3 is made up of 14 amino acids. Germline CDR1 is MGHRA and CDR2 is YSYEKL. The chain's CDR3 is CASSQEWQGYEQYF. The CDR3 nucleotides are TGCGCCAGCAGCCAAGAATGGCAGGGCTACGAGCAGTACTTC.

V and J are TRBV7-9 and TRBJ2-5, with TRBD1 identical over 8 bases. V gave up 5 bases and J gave up 6 bases; unmatched junction bases: 14. This CDR3 is 16 amino acids long. Germline values: CDR1 SEHNR, CDR2 FQNEAQ (reference sequence). The chain's CDR3 is CASSPLRQGRQKTQYF. The CDR3 region has the DNA TGTGCCAGCAGCCCCCTCCGACAGGGGAGACAAAAGACCCAGTACTTC.

The V call is TRBV28, the J call TRBJ1-2, with a weak D call TRBD1 (5 bases). Trimming shortened V by 6 bases and J by 2 bases, and 16 bases separated the two germline ends. Per germline, CDR1 MDHEN and CDR2 SYDVKM. CDR3 length: 15 residues. CDR3 in DNA: TGTGCCAGCAGGGACAATAGACAGTTAAACTATGGCTACACCTTC. This sequence encodes CASRDNRQLNYGYTF.

The rearrangement links TRBV27 to TRBJ2-1; tentative D call: TRBD2 (6 bases). The CDR3 covers 16 residues. Germline V CDR1 and CDR2: MNHEY, SMNVEV (reference sequence). With 6 bases removed from V and 0 bases from J, the gap between germline ends came to 15 bases. CDR3 coding DNA: TGTGCCAGCAGCGCGGGGCGGGGAAGCTCCTACAATGAGCAGTTCTTC. Its protein product is CASSAGRGSSYNEQFF.

The chain recombines TRBV6-6 with TRBJ2-7; D uncertain. Germline loops: CDR1 MNHNY, CDR2 SVGAGI (reference sequence). V was clipped by 4 bases and J by 3 bases, with 16 bases between them. The CDR3 runs 15 residues. CDR3 sequence: CASSSHQRLIYEQYF. The CDR3 bases are TGTGCCAGCAGTTCCCATCAAAGACTCATCTACGAGCAGTACTTC.

The gene calls are TRBV6-5 and TRBJ2-5; 7 bases are shared with TRBD1. The CDR3 is 14 amino acids. V shed 7 bases, J shed 2 bases, and the junction held 7 bases outside the gene matches. CDR1 MNHEY and CDR2 SVGAGI come from the germline V gene. CDR3 nucleotides: TGTGCCAGCACCAGGGGACAGCGACAAGAGACCCAGTACTTC. Amino acids: CASTRGQRQETQYF.

This clone occurred once. The J gene is TRBJ2-1, the V gene TRBV5-1, with 7 nucleotides matching TRBD1. Germline CDR1 SGHRS, CDR2 YFSETQ. The CDR3 covers 15 residues. The J segment lost 8 bases and the V segment lost 4 bases, leaving 12 bases of the junction unmatched. CDR3 DNA sequence: TGCGCCAGCAGCCCCCGGACAGGCGAGATCTATGAGCAGTTCTTC. This codes for CASSPRTGEIYEQFF.

The rearrangement joins TRBV21-1 to TRBJ2-1; TRBD2, the table's D call, was not compared with the DNA. TRBV21-1 is designated a pseudogene. The CDR3 loop spans 15 amino acids. The CDR3 region is CASSSGAPAGNEQFF. The CDR3 DNA is TGTGCCAGCAGCTCCGGGGCTCCAGCGGGCAATGAGCAGTTCTTC.

The chain is built from TRBV11-2 and TRBJ2-1, with 12 bases fitting TRBD1. The V gene's germline CDR1 is SGHAT and CDR2 FQNNGV. Trimming at V came to 3 bases and at J to 7 bases, leaving 10 bases not matched to a gene. This CDR3 comprises 17 residues. CDR3 sequence reads: CASSLPGQGASGNEQFF. The CDR3 bases are TGTGCCAGCAGCTTGCCGGGACAGGGGGCGTCGGGGAATGAGCAGTTCTTC.

This chain connects TRBV29-1 to TRBJ1-1; 7 nucleotides match TRBD1. The CDR3 runs to 13 residues. The J segment lost 4 bases and the V segment lost 2 bases, leaving 4 bases of the junction unmatched. From germline, CDR1 is SQVTM and CDR2 ANQGSEA. CDR3 DNA sequence: TGCAGCGTTGAATGGGACAGAGGCACTGAAGCTTTCTTT. Amino acid sequence: CSVEWDRGTEAFF.

Written as DNA, the CDR3 is TGTGCCAGCAGCTTAAAAGCAATGAACACTGAAGCTTTCTTT. It encodes CASSLKAMNTEAFF. The V call is TRBV7-3, the J call TRBJ1-1; no firm D call. The V end was cut by 1 base, the J end by 0 bases, with 6 bases between. This CDR3 contains 14 residues. The germline V gene has CDR1 SGHTA and CDR2 FQGTGA.